This TCR beta chain was sequenced for a study of T cell repertoires in cytomegalovirus infection. About the study: In the study, CMV epitopes included recently identified HLA-C-restricted and well-studied HLA-B-restricted ones. Whole-study findings and limits: Cumulated frequencies of public TCR beta families served to identify carriers of CMV plus the relevant HLA. Across the ex vivo response, the dominant clonotypes were HLA-C-restricted CMV-specific TCR beta clonotypes.

Comment on this clonotype: Its target is not known.

Using its own MiXCR run on the reads, TCRdb lists one record per CDR3 protein. This table holds 900,000 to 950,000 distinct CDR3 sequences, roughly 30% found once. The sample here was cultured CD8+ T cells from PBMCs, taken from culture after CMV antigen stimulation. The sequence derives from a human donor in good health (CMV status not recorded). Some clones in this sample may be carry-over from other donors' samples.

The CDR3 nucleotides read TGTGCCAGCAGTTTTACATCGGCAGACTCTGGAAACACCATATATTTT. Protein product: CASSFTSADSGNTIYF. The chain links TRBV6-5 to TRBJ1-3; no clear D. Germline CDR1 and CDR2: MNHEY and SVGAGI. The CDR3 loop spans 16 amino acids. Between the trimmed V and J ends, which lost 4 bases and 0 bases, there was a span of 13 bases.